This TCR beta chain was recovered during a study of CD8+CD57+ T cells in acquired aplastic anemia. Study background: Each DNA sample taken from sorted CD4+ and CD8+ cells came to about 3.2 ug on average. General observations from the study: No significant patient-versus-control difference appeared in CD8+ Simpson's diversity.

It was genomic DNA that served as the template for profiling TCR beta VDJ and CDR3. TCRdb analysed the reads with MiXCR anew, one entry per CDR3 protein. The sample lists approximately 150,000 distinct CDR3 sequences, less than 60% occurring once. This clonotype was recorded once. Its matching antigen is unknown. Individuals selected for sequencing had exhibited CD8+CD57+ cell expansion on flow cytometry. By the time of blood sampling, patients had still received no therapy. The CDR3 loop spans 14 amino acids. CDR1 and CDR2 (germline): LNHDA, SQIVND (reference sequence). Trimming at V came to 10 bases and at J to 3 bases, leaving 7 bases not matched to a gene.

This clonotype originated in a human donor with aplastic anemia. Sequencing was done on a sample of sorted CD4+, CD8+, or CD8+CD57+ T cells (not recorded which) from PBMCs. V gene TRBV19 combines with J gene TRBJ2-3, with 10 positions matching TRBD2. For the CDR3, the DNA is TGTGCCACCAGGAGCGGGAGGGGGACAGATACGCAGTATTTT. It codes for CATRSGRGTDTQYF.